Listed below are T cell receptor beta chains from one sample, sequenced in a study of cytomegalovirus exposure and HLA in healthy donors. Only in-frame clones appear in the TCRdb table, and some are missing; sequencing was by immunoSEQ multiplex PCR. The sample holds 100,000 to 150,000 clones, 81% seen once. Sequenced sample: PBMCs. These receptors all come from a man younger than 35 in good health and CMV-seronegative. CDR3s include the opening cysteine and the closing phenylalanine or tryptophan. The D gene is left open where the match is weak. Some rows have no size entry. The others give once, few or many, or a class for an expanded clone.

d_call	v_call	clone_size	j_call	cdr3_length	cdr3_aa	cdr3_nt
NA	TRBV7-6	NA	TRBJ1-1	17	CASSLYRVGRGVPEAFF	TGTGCCAGCAGCTTATATAGGGTTGGGCGGGGAGTCCCTGAAGCTTTCTTT
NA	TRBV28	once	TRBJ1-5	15	CASSLWLQGGQPQHF	TGTGCCAGCAGTTTATGGTTGCAGGGTGGTCAGCCCCAGCATTTT
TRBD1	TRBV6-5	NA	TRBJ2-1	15	CASSTRDRGHNEQFF	TGTGCCAGCAGTACCCGGGACAGGGGGCATAATGAGCAGTTCTTC
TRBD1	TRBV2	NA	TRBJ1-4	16	CASRGDSLYESEKLFF	TGTGCCAGCAGAGGGGACAGCCTTTATGAATCTGAAAAACTGTTTTTT
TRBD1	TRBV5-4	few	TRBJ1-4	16	CASSLRTGEVQEKLFF	TGTGCCAGCAGCTTGAGGACAGGGGAAGTACAGGAAAAACTGTTTTTT
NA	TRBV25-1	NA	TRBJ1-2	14	CASSEAGRNYGYTF	TGTGCCAGCAGTGAAGCAGGCAGAAACTATGGCTACACCTTC
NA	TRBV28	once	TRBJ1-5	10	CASHHQPQHF	TGTGCCAGCCATCATCAGCCCCAGCATTTT
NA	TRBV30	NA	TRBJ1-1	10	CAWKAAEAFF	TGTGCCTGGAAAGCCGCTGAAGCTTTCTTT
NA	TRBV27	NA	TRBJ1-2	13	CASSFDRGYGYTF	TGTGCCAGCAGTTTTGACCGCGGCTATGGCTACACCTTC
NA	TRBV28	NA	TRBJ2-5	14	CASTEPGVRETQYF	TGTGCCAGCACCGAGCCGGGGGTGAGAGAGACCCAGTACTTC
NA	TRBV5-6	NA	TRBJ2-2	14	CASSLERGPGELFF	TGTGCCAGCAGCTTGGAAAGGGGTCCCGGGGAGCTGTTTTTT
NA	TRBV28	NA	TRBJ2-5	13	CASISQGRETQYF	TGTGCCAGCATATCTCAGGGGAGAGAGACCCAGTACTTC
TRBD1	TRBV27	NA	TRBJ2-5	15	CASTDRAPYQETQYF	TGTGCCAGCACCGACAGGGCCCCGTACCAAGAGACCCAGTACTTC
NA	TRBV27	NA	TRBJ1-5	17	CASTSSWGELQNQPQHF	TGTGCCAGCACATCCTCCTGGGGGGAACTCCAAAATCAGCCCCAGCATTTT
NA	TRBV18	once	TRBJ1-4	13	CASSPKSDRKLFF	TGTGCCAGCTCACCCAAATCGGACAGAAAACTGTTTTTT
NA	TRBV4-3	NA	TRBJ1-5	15	CASSQDMGGGQPQHF	TGCGCCAGCAGCCAAGATATGGGGGGAGGTCAGCCCCAGCATTTT
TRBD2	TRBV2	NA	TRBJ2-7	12	CASSPAGVEQYF	TGTGCCAGCAGTCCGGCGGGGGTCGAGCAGTACTTC
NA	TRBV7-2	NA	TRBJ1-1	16	CASSYGGRGGITEAFF	TGTGCCAGCAGCTATGGCGGGCGGGGCGGAATAACTGAAGCTTTCTTT
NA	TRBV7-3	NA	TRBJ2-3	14	CASSLRRSTDTQYF	TGTGCCAGCAGCTTACGCAGGAGCACAGATACGCAGTATTTT
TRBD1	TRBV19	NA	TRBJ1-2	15	CASSRTQGGPLGYTF	TGTGCCAGTAGTCGAACACAGGGGGGCCCGCTCGGCTACACCTTC
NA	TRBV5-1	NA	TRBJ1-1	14	CASSVTAGDTEAFF	TGCGCCAGCAGCGTTACCGCAGGGGACACTGAAGCTTTCTTT
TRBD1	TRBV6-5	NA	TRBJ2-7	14	CASNTRDSRAEQYF	TGTGCCAGCAATACCCGGGACAGTAGGGCCGAGCAGTACTTC
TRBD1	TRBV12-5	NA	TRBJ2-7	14	CASGSGQGAYEQYF	TGTGCTAGTGGTTCGGGACAGGGTGCCTACGAGCAGTACTTC
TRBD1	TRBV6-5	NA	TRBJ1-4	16	CASSYSTGATNEKLFF	TGTGCCAGCAGTTACAGTACAGGGGCAACTAATGAAAAACTGTTTTTT
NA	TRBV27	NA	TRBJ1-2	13	CASSFIAGYGYTF	TGTGCCAGCAGTTTTATCGCAGGCTATGGCTACACCTTC
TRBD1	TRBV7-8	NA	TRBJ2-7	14	CASSRGQDNYEQYF	TGTGCCAGCAGCCGGGGACAGGATAACTACGAGCAGTACTTC
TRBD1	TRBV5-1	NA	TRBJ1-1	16	CASSDPNRGMESEAFF	TGCGCCAGCAGCGATCCGAACAGGGGGATGGAGTCTGAAGCTTTCTTT
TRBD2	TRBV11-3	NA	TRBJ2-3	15	CASSLGGLAVDTQYF	TGTGCCAGCAGCTTAGGAGGACTAGCGGTAGATACGCAGTATTTT
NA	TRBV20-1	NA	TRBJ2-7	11	CSASSIYEQYF	TGCAGTGCTAGCAGTATCTACGAGCAGTACTTC
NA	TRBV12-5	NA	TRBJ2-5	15	CASGLGDRLQETQYF	TGTGCTAGTGGTTTGGGAGACAGATTACAAGAGACCCAGTACTTC
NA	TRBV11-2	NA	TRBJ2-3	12	CASSSSTDTQYF	TGTGCCAGCAGCTCCTCCACAGATACGCAGTATTTT
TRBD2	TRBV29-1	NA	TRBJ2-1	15	CSVVQRGGSSHEQFF	TGCAGCGTTGTCCAGCGGGGGGGCAGTTCTCATGAGCAGTTCTTC
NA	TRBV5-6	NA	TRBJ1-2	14	CASRGVVGGYGYTF	TGTGCCAGCAGAGGTGTAGTAGGGGGCTATGGCTACACCTTC
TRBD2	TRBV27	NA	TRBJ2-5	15	CASSGTSGGLKTQYF	TGTGCCAGCAGTGGCACTAGCGGGGGTCTAAAGACCCAGTACTTC
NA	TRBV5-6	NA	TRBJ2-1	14	CASSLGSSYNEQFF	TGTGCCAGCAGCTTGGGGAGCTCCTACAATGAGCAGTTCTTC
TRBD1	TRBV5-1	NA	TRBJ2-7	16	CASSLDGTGVSYEQYF	TGCGCCAGCAGCTTAGACGGGACAGGAGTTTCGTACGAGCAGTACTTC
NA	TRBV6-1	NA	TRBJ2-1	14	CASNRDNANNEQFF	TGTGCCAGCAATAGGGACAACGCAAACAATGAGCAGTTCTTC
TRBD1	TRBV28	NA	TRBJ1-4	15	CASSLLTGGDEKLFF	TGTGCCAGCAGTTTATTGACAGGGGGAGATGAAAAACTGTTTTTT
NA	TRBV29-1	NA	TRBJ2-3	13	CSVRGQFTDTQYF	TGCAGCGTTCGGGGACAATTCACAGATACGCAGTATTTT
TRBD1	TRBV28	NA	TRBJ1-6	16	CASSPADRDYNSPLHF	TGTGCCAGCAGCCCTGCAGACAGGGACTATAATTCACCCCTCCACTTT
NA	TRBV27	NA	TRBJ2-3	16	CASSHRQVFGTDTQYF	TGTGCCAGCAGTCATCGACAGGTTTTTGGCACAGATACGCAGTATTTT
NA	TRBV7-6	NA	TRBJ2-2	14	CASSSSFPPGELFF	TGTGCCAGCAGCTCCAGTTTCCCGCCCGGGGAGCTGTTTTTT
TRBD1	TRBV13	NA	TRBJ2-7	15	CASSLTGTATYEQYF	TGTGCCAGCAGCCTTACCGGGACAGCGACGTACGAGCAGTACTTC
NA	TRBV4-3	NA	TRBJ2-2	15	CASSHTSFGPGELFF	TGCGCCAGCAGCCATACTAGCTTCGGCCCCGGGGAGCTGTTTTTT
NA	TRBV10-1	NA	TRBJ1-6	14	CASSEGTNYSPLHF	TGCGCCAGCAGTGAGGGGACAAATTATTCACCCCTCCACTTT
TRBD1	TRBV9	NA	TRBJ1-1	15	CASSVEAGGRTEAFF	TGTGCCAGCAGCGTAGAGGCAGGGGGCCGAACTGAAGCTTTCTTT
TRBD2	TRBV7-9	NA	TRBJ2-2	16	CASTPGGGINTGELFF	TGTGCCAGCACCCCCGGGGGGGGAATCAACACCGGGGAGCTGTTTTTT
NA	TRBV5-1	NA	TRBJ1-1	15	CASSSETGSNTEAFF	TGCGCCAGCAGCTCGGAGACCGGATCAAACACTGAAGCTTTCTTT
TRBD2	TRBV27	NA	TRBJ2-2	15	CASQIAGGSTGELFF	TGTGCCAGCCAAATAGCGGGGGGGTCCACCGGGGAGCTGTTTTTT
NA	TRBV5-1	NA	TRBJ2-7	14	CASSDRTVGYEQYF	TGCGCCAGCAGCGACAGGACAGTGGGCTACGAGCAGTACTTC
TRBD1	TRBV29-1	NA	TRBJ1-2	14	CSVEGLGTGDGYTF	TGCAGCGTTGAAGGTCTGGGGACAGGGGATGGCTACACCTTC
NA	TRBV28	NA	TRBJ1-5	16	CASSLGPRGSNQPQHF	TGTGCCAGCAGTTTAGGCCCGCGCGGGAGCAATCAGCCCCAGCATTTT
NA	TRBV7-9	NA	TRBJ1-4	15	CASSFSRGSLEKLFF	TGTGCCAGCAGCTTTTCCCGGGGTTCCTTAGAAAAACTGTTTTTT
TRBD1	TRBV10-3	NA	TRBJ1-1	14	CAISTTGGNTEAFF	TGTGCCATCAGTACCACAGGGGGCAACACTGAAGCTTTCTTT
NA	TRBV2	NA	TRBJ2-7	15	CASSDRTTVTYEQYF	TGTGCCAGCAGTGACCGTACGACAGTCACCTACGAGCAGTACTTC